The clone carrying this T cell receptor beta chain has a handful of counts. Its target is unknown. Time point meaning: patch test 2, 6 weeks after DPC sensitization. Treatment defined: therapeutic diphenylcyclopropenone sensitization with weekly scalp DPC. The sample originates from a study of human T cells and chemical hapten exposure. Study as a whole: Patients, predominantly female, presented with alopecia areata, totalis or universalis. Study findings and constraints: Unchanged with DPC sensitization were TCRs above 1 in 1000 frequency.

With 7 bases removed from V and 0 bases from J, the gap between germline ends came to 22 bases. This CDR3 is 18 amino acids long. Germline assignment: CDR1 SGHVS and CDR2 FQNEAQ. Separate cDNA molecules received unique molecular identifiers, which the library attached to them. In TCRdb, the RACE reads were re-called with MiXCR into one record per CDR3 protein. There are 330,000 or so distinct CDR3 sequences in the sample; about 6% occur only once, and around 5.8% lies in the top ten. This TCR derives from a woman aged 18-29 years with alopecia areata. Some clones in this sample may be carry-over from other donors' samples. The sample here was whole blood, taken in connection with sensitization to the hapten diphenylcyclopropenone (DPC). The V and J genes are TRBV7-8 and TRBJ1-3, with D tentatively TRBD1 (6 bases). CDR3 sequence (DNA): TGTGCCAGCACCGAACAGGGTTCTAGTTTCCCCTCTGGAAACACCATATATTTT. This codes for CASTEQGSSFPSGNTIYF.